This T cell receptor beta chain was retrieved from a study of graft-versus-host responses after intestinal transplantation. Turning to the study itself: Transplant types were multivisceral, liver-intestinal, or isolated intestinal. Anti-thymocyte globulin served as induction for all recipients, who then took tacrolimus and steroids for 2 to 4 years.

Notes on the study in general: Early post-transplant HvG declines showed an association with peak circulating GvH clone levels. Some GvH clones appeared in ileal mucosa or blood before recipient bone marrow.

This CDR3 contains 15 residues. The J segment lost 1 base and the V segment lost 4 bases, leaving 4 bases of the junction unmatched. Germline loops: CDR1 MGHDK, CDR2 SYGVNS. Assay: immunoSEQ multiplex PCR; the TCRdb copy retains only in-frame clones and omits some. Of more than 50,000 clones detected, roughly nine tenths appear once; the ten largest clones hold approximately 5.1%. On this clone itself: What it recognizes is unknown.

The V gene is TRBV25-1, the J gene TRBJ2-3, with TRBD2 identical over 8 bases. This TCR derives from a human patient who received an intestinal transplant, so some T cells may come from the graft donor. This sample comprised PBMCs, obtained about 93 weeks after intestinal transplant. CDR3 nucleotide sequence: TGTGCCAGCAGTGTTACCGGGGGGGGCACAGATACGCAGTATTTT. This sequence encodes CASSVTGGGTDTQYF.